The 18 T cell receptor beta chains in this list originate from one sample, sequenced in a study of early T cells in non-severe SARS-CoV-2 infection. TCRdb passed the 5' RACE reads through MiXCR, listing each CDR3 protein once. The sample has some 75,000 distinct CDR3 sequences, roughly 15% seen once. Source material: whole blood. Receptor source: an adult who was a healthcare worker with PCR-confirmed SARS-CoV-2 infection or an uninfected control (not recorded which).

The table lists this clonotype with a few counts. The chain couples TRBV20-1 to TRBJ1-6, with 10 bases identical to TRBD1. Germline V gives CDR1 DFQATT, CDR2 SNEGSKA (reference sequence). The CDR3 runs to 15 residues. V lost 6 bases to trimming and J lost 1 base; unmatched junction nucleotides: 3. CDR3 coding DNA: TGCAGTGCCCGGACAGGGGGGTCCTATAATTCACCCCTCCACTTT. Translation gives CSARTGGSYNSPLHF.

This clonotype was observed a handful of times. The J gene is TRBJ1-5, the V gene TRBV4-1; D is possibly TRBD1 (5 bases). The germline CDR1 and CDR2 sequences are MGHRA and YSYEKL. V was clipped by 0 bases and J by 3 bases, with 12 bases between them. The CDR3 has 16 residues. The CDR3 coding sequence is TGCGCCAGCAGCCAAGAGGGGGTCGGAGACAATCAGCCCCAGCATTTT. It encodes CASSQEGVGDNQPQHF.

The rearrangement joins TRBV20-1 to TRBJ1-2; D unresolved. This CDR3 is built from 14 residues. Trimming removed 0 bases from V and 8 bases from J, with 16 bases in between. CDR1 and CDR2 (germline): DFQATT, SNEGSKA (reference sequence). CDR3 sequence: CSARDDRTGKGYTF. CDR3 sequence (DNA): TGCAGTGCTAGAGATGATCGAACTGGAAAAGGCTACACCTTC.

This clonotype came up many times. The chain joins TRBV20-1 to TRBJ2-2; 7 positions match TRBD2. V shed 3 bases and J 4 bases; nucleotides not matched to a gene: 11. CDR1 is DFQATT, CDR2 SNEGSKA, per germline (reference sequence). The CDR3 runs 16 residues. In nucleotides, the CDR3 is TGCAGTGCTAGTCGGGGGGACCTTTCGGGCACCGGGGAGCTGTTTTTT. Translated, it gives CSASRGDLSGTGELFF.

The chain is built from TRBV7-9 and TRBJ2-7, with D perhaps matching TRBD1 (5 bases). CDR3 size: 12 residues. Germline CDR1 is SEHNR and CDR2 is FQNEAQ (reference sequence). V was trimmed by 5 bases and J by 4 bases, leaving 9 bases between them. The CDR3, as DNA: TGTGCCAGCAGCCAAGACAGTTACGAGCAGTACTTC. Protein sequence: CASSQDSYEQYF.

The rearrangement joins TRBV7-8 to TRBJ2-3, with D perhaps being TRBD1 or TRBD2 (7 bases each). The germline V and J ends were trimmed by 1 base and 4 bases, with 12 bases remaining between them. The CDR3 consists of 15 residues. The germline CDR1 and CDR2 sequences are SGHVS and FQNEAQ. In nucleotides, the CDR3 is TGTGCCAGCAGCTTAGTGGCAGGGGGGGCAGATACGCAGTATTTT. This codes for CASSLVAGGADTQYF. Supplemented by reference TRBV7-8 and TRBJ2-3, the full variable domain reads GAGVSQSPRYKVAKRGQDVALRCDPISGHVSLFWYQQALGQGPEFLTYFQNEAQLDKSGLPSDRFFAERPEGSVSTLKIQRTQQEDSAVYLCASSLVAGGADTQYFGPGTRLTVL.

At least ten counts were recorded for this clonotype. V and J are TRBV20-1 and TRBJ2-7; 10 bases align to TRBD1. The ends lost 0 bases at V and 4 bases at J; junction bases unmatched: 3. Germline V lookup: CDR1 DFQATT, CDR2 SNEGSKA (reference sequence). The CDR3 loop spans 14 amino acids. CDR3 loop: CSAREGGQGYEQYF. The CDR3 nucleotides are TGCAGTGCTAGAGAGGGGGGACAGGGGTACGAGCAGTACTTC.

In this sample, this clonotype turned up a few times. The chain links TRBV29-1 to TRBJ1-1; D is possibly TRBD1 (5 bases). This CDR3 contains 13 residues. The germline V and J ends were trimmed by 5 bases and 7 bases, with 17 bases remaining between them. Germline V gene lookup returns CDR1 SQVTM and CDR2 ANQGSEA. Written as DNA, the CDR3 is TGCAGCGTTTCCTCCCTGAGGGGCATTGAAGCTTTCTTT. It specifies CSVSSLRGIEAFF. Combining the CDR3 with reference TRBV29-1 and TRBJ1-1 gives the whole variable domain SAVISQKPSRDICQRGTSLTIQCQVDSQVTMMFWYRQQPGQSLTLIATANQGSEATYESGFVIDKFPISRPNLTFSTLTVSNMSPEDSSIYLCSVSSLRGIEAFFGQGTRLTVV.

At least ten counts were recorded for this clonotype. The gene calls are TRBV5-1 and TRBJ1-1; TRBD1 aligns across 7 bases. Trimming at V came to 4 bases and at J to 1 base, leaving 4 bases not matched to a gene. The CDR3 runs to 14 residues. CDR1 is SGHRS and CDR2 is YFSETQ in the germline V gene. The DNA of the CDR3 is TGCGCCAGCAGCCCGGGACAGTCGAACACTGAAGCTTTCTTT. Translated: CASSPGQSNTEAFF.

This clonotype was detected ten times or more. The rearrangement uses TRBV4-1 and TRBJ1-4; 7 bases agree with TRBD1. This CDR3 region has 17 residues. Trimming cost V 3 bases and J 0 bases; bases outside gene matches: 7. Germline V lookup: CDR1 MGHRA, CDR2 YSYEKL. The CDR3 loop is CASSHGQALSTNEKLFF. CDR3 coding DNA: TGCGCCAGCAGCCATGGACAGGCCCTCTCAACTAATGAAAAACTGTTTTTT.

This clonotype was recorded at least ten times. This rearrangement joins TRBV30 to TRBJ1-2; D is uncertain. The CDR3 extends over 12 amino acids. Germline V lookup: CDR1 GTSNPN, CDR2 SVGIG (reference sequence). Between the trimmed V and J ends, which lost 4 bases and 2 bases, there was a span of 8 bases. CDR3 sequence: CAWTSENYGYTF. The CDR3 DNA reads TGTGCCTGGACCTCTGAAAACTATGGCTACACCTTC.

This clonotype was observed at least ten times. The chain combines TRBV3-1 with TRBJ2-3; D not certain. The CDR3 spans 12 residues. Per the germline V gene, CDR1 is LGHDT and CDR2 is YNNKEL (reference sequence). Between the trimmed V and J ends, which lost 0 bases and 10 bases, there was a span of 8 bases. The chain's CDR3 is CASSQDNDPQYF. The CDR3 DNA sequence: TGTGCCAGCAGCCAAGATAATGATCCGCAGTATTTT.

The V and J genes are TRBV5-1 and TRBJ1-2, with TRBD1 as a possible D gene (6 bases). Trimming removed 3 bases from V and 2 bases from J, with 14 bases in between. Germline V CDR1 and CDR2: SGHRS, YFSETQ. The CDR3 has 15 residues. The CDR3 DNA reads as TGCGCCAGCAGCTCTTTGGACAGACTGAACTATGGCTACACCTTC. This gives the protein CASSSLDRLNYGYTF.

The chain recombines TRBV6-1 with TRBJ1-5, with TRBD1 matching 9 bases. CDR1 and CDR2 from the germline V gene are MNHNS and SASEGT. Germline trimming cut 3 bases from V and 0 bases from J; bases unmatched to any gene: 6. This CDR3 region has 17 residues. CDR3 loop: CASSDGTGLYSNQPQHF. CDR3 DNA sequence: TGTGCCAGCAGTGACGGGACAGGGCTATATAGCAATCAGCCCCAGCATTTT.

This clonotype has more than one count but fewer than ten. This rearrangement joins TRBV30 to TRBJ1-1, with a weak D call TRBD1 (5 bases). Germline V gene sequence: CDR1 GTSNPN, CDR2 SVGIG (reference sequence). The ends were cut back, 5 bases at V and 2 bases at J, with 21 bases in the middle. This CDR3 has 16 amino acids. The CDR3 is CAWSTSRRQINTEAFF. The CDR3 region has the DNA TGTGCCTGGTCTACGAGTCGGCGACAGATAAACACTGAAGCTTTCTTT. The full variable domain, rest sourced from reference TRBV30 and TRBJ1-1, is SQTIHQWPATLVQPVGSPLSLECTVEGTSNPNLYWYRQAAGRGLQLLFYSVGIGQISSEVPQNLSASRPQDRQFILSSKKLLLSDSGFYLCAWSTSRRQINTEAFFGQGTRLTVV.

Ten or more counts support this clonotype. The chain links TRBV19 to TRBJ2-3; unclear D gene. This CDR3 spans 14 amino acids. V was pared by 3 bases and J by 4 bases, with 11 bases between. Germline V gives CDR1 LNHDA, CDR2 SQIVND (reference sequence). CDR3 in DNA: TGTGCCAGTAGTATGGAATTAGCAGCAGATACGCAGTATTTT. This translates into CASSMELAADTQYF. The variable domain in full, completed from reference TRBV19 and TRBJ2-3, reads DGGITQSPKYLFRKEGQNVTLSCEQNLNHDAMYWYRQDPGQGLRLIYYSQIVNDFQKGDIAEGYSVSREKKESFPLTVTSAQKNPTAFYLCASSMELAADTQYFGPGTRLTVL.

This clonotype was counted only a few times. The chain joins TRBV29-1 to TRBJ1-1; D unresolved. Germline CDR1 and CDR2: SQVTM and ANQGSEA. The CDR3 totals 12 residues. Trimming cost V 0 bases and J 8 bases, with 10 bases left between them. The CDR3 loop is CSVEDEVWEAFF. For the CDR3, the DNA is TGCAGCGTTGAAGACGAGGTGTGGGAAGCTTTCTTT. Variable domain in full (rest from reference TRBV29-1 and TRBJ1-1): SAVISQKPSRDICQRGTSLTIQCQVDSQVTMMFWYRQQPGQSLTLIATANQGSEATYESGFVIDKFPISRPNLTFSTLTVSNMSPEDSSIYLCSVEDEVWEAFFGQGTRLTVV.

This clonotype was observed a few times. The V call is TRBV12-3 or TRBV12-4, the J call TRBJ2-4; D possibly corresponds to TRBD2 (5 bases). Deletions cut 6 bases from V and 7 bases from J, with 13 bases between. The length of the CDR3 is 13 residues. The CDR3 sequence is CASRLAAANIQYF. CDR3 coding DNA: TGTGCCAGCAGACTGGCAGCGGCGAACATTCAGTACTTC.